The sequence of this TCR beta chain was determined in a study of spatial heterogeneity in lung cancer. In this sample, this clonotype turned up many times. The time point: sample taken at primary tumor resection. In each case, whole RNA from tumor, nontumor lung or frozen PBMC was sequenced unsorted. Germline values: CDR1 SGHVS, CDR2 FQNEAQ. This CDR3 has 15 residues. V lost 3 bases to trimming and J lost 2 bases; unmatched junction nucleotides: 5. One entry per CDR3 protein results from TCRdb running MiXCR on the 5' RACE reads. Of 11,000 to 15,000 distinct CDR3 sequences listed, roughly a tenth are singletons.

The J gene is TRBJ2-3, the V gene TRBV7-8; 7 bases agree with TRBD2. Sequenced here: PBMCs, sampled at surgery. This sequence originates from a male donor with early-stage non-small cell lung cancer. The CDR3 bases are TGTGCCAGCAGCTTCAGACTAGCAGACACAGATACGCAGTATTTT. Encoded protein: CASSFRLADTDTQYF.